This T cell receptor beta chain is drawn from a study of identifying expanded T cells in peripheral blood. The V end was cut by 2 bases, the J end by 2 bases, with 16 bases between. Germline loops: CDR1 SEHNR, CDR2 FQNEAQ (reference sequence). This CDR3 is built from 17 residues. Study-level points and caveats: Differentially abundant clones: around 1.1 between replicates, around 16 at around 14 days, 19 to 20 at four.

The assay was immunoSEQ multiplex PCR, and TCRdb's table has in-frame clones only and misses some. Seen here are about 82,000 clones, about 90% observed once, and the top ten hold approximately 7%. Collection occurred without any documented infections or immune events in donors. Details on this clone: Its matching antigen is unknown.

Sequencing used blood. The V gene is TRBV7-9, the J gene TRBJ2-1; tentatively, D is TRBD1 (6 bases). The sequence came from a person aged 18-70 years in good health. CDR3 DNA: TGTGCCAGCAGCTTACGTCCGGACAGCAGCACCTACAATGAGCAGTTCTTC. Its translation is CASSLRPDSSTYNEQFF.